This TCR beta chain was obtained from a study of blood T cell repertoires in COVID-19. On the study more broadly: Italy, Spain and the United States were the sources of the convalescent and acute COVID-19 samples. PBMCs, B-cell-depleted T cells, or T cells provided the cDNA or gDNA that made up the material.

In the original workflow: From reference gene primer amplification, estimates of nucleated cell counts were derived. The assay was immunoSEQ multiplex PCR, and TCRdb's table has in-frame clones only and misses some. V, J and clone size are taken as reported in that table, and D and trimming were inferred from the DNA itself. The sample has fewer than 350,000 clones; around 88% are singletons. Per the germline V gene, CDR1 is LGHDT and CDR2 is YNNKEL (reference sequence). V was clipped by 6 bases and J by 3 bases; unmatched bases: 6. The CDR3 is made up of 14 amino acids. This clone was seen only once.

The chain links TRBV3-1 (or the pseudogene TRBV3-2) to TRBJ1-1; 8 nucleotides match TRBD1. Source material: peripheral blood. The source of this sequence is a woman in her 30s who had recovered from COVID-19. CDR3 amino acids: CASRDRARDTEAFF. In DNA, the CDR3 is TGTGCCAGCAGGGACAGGGCGCGGGACACTGAAGCTTTCTTT.